The clone carrying this TCR beta chain has at least ten counts. Its antigen is still unknown. The CDR3 extends over 12 amino acids. V was clipped by 7 bases and J by 2 bases, with 8 bases between them. In germline, CDR1 is MDHEN, CDR2 SYDVKM. Time point noted: newly diagnosed GD, antithyroid drugs for less than 3 months. The authors made the TCR library using RNA they extracted from PBMCs. The data are from a study of regulatory T cells in long-lasting Graves disease. Study-level results: Persistent disease showed a preference for TRBV28, TRBJ1-2 and TRBJ2-5.

For TCR beta, libraries came from iRepertoire HTBI primers and Arm-PCR of CDR3 regions. TCRdb analysed the multiplex PCR reads with MiXCR anew, one entry per CDR3 protein. The repertoire has roughly 520,000 distinct CDR3 sequences, around 13% of them found once; the top ten carry 8% to 10%. This sample was also put to use in a study of T cells in Graves' hyperthyroidism and ophthalmopathy. According to that study: During a first-round RT-PCR of the TCR CDR3, the HTBI primer set was used.

Material: peripheral blood mononuclear cells (PBMCs), obtained at new diagnosis, from a patient treated with antithyroid drugs. This TCR was sampled from a woman younger than 45 with Graves disease. This chain links TRBV28 with TRBJ1-2, with D possibly being TRBD1 (6 bases). The CDR3 DNA follows: TGTGCCAGCACCACAGGGAACTATGGCTACACCTTC. Translation gives CASTTGNYGYTF.